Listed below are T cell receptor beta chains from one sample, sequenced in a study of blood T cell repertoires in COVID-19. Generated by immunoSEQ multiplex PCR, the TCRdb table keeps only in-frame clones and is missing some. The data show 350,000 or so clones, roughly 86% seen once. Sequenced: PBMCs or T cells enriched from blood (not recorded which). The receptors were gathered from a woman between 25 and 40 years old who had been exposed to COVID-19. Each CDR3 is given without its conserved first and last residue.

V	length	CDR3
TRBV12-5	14	ASGLVSTGGDTEAF
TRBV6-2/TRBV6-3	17	ASSYRRRTSGSSKNIQY
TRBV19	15	ASSIQRLAGGADTQY
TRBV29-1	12	SVYPASGTYEQY
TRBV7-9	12	ASTLRQGLTEQY
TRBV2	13	ASSEGQGANSPLH
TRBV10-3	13	AISELIAGTETQY
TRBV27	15	ASSLSAGASSYNEQF
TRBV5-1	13	ASSLAGLAGTTQY
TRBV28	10	ASSRVWDGYT
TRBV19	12	ASTLYPDRDGYT
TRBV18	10	ASSWTEYEQY
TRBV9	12	ASSVARGNWGYT
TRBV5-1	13	ASSSGTGGLETQY
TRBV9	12	ASSATTRRDEAF
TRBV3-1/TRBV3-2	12	ASRPSGRSHEQY
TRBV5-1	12	ASRTGGINEKLF
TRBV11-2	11	ASSEPVAGGFL
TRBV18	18	ASSPPSRDKITLAKNIQY
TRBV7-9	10	ASSSGGGEQF
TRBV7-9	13	ASSTEQGRNTEAF
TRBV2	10	ASRQGTGELF
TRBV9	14	ASSHMGGQEGTEAF
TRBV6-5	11	ASDYRVNQPQH
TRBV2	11	ASSPQLNQPQH
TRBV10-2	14	ASSDGTSGSTDTQY
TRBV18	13	ASSPRGNLGGEQF
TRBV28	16	ASSLWRTGGFGKNIQY
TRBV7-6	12	ASSLVAERNEQF
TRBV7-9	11	ASSLAGADTQY
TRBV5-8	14	ASSPGRGTGGQPQH
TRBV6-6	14	ASSYSGSLNTGELF
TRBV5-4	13	ASSFPGLAAYEQY
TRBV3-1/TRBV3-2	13	ASSRTTWNNSPLH
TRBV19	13	ASRADRSSYNEQF
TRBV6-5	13	ASSSQGFTNEKLF
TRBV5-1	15	ASSLARGAGVSYEQY
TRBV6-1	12	ASSDRQGNSPLH
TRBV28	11	ASSLVVGNTIY
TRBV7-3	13	ASSRVAGGGDTQY
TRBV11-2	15	ASSPSGLTGGQYGYT
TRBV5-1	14	ASSLALAEVSYEQY
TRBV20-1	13	SASSLAGAGGEQF
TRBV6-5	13	ASSYSMAGEFEAF